This T cell receptor (beta chain) was obtained from a study of control samples from healthy donors and cancer patients. V lost 6 bases, J lost 4 bases, and 6 bases lay in between. CDR1 is SEHNR, CDR2 FQNEAQ, per germline (reference sequence). This CDR3 spans 11 amino acids. Produced via immunoSEQ multiplex PCR; TCRdb's table is partial and in-frame only. The sample lists 150,000 to 200,000 clones, around 89% occurring once. The sequenced sample consisted of blood. The source of this sequence is a woman aged 45-60 years in good health. The V call is TRBV7-9, the J call TRBJ1-1; no definite D call. This chain's CDR3 is CASSLTTEAFF. In nucleotides, the CDR3 is TGTGCCAGCAGTCTGACCACTGAAGCTTTCTTT.